This paragraph covers one TCR beta chain sequence. Its matching antigen is unknown. Each patient with chemo-refractory metastatic non-small-cell lung cancer was treated with focal radiation plus CTLA-4 blockade using ipilimumab. Unmatched junction bases numbered 2, after V lost 6 bases and J lost 3 bases. CDR1 is MNHNY, CDR2 SVGAGI, per germline (reference sequence). The CDR3 covers 12 residues. TCRdb's copy holds only in-frame clones and misses some; the assay was immunoSEQ multiplex PCR. The table records about 99,000 clones, 88% of them present only once. This record belongs to a study of radiotherapy plus CTLA-4 blockade in lung cancer. Whole-study findings and limits: The best prediction of response reportedly came from early blood T cell clone dynamics, with interferon-beta.

This TCR derives from a human donor with non-small cell lung cancer that progressed on radiotherapy plus ipilimumab. Sequencing used peripheral blood, obtained from a patient treated with radiotherapy plus ipilimumab. The J gene is TRBJ2-7, the V gene TRBV6-6, with 7 bases matching TRBD1. In DNA form, the CDR3 reads TGTGCCAGCAGCCGGGACAGCTACGAGCAGTACTTC. It encodes CASSRDSYEQYF.